The 28 T cell receptor beta chains listed next were all sequenced from one sample in a study of CD8 T cells in Susac syndrome (dated by TCRdb to the late 2010s). Receptors were amplified or captured by the immunoSEQ multiplex PCR assay. RNA was extracted using the RNeasy kit, and about 0.5 to 1 ug of the RNA was reverse transcribed with random hexamers. The public reads were run again by TCRdb, first through fastp at Q25 and then through MiXCR, and only productive beta chains were kept. Rows with a matching CDR3 protein are joined into one entry that keeps the most common DNA and genes. The table for this sample lists about 120,000 distinct CDR3 sequences; roughly 91% of them were counted only once. The ten largest clones add up to 0.13% to 0.15% of the sample. Sequencing was carried out using CD4+ T cells from PBMCs. The receptor source for this set is a human donor in good health.

J is TRBJ1-5 and V is TRBV7-9, with TRBD1 matching over 8 bases. The CDR3 loop spans 16 amino acids. CDR1 SEHNR and CDR2 FQNEAQ come from the germline V gene (reference sequence). V dropped 3 bases and J dropped 5; count of bases not matched to a gene: 9. The DNA for the CDR3 is TGTGCCAGCAGCTTGGGGACAGGCCTCCTGGATCAGCCCCAGCATTTT. This sequence encodes CASSLGTGLLDQPQHF.

The gene calls are TRBV25-1 and TRBJ1-2; D is perhaps TRBD1 (5 bases). V lost 5 bases to trimming and J lost 4 bases, with 17 bases between them. Germline assignment: CDR1 MGHDK and CDR2 SYGVNS. This CDR3 is built from 15 residues. CDR3 sequence (DNA): TGTGCCAGCAGTTCTCAGGGACGCCTGGGCTATGGCTACACCTTC. This gives the protein CASSSQGRLGYGYTF.

The chain combines TRBV7-9 with TRBJ1-6; D is ambiguous. CDR1 is SEHNR, CDR2 FQNEAQ, per germline (reference sequence). With 4 bases removed from V and 5 bases from J, the gap between germline ends came to 9 bases. This CDR3 contains 14 residues. CDR3 sequence (DNA): TGTGCCAGCAGCTCGACGGACGATAATTCACCCCTCCACTTT. Its protein is CASSSTDDNSPLHF.

The V call is TRBV4-3, the J call TRBJ1-5, with D possibly matching TRBD1 (5 bases). The CDR3 runs 15 residues. Germline V gene lookup returns CDR1 LGHNA and CDR2 YSLEER. V lost 4 bases, J lost 7 bases, and 17 bases lay in between. DNA for the CDR3: TGCGCCAGCAGCCCACCATTCCATGGACAACAGCCCCAGCATTTT. It specifies CASSPPFHGQQPQHF.

The gene calls are TRBV14 and TRBJ1-2; D is perhaps TRBD1 (5 bases). CDR1 SGHDN and CDR2 FVKESK come from the germline V gene. The CDR3 runs to 15 residues. Trimming stripped 2 bases from V and 2 bases from J, with 12 bases between. In DNA, the CDR3 is TGTGCCAGCAGCCAAACAGGAAGGAGCAACTATGGCTACACCTTC. This gives the protein CASSQTGRSNYGYTF.

This chain uses TRBV5-6 with TRBJ1-6, with a tentative D call TRBD1 (5 bases). This CDR3 has 14 amino acids. V shed 6 bases and J shed 5 bases, with 12 bases lying between them. Germline V CDR1 and CDR2: SGHDT, YYEEEE. Here the CDR3 reads CASTFGGDNSPLHF. The CDR3 DNA follows: TGTGCCAGCACCTTCGGAGGGGATAATTCACCCCTCCACTTT.

The rearrangement links TRBV20-1 to TRBJ1-2; D gene ambiguous. This CDR3 has 14 amino acids. Per the germline V gene, CDR1 is DFQATT and CDR2 is SNEGSKA (reference sequence). V shed 2 bases and J shed 12 bases, with 22 bases lying between them. CDR3 residues: CSARSGVGLAAHTF. The CDR3 DNA follows: TGCAGTGCTAGAAGTGGGGTAGGGCTTGCGGCCCACACCTTC.

This rearrangement joins TRBV7-9 to TRBJ2-7; unclear D gene. The CDR3 sequence is 14 residues long. V lost 2 bases, J lost 4 bases, and 12 bases lay in between. Per the germline V gene, CDR1 is SEHNR and CDR2 is FQNEAQ (reference sequence). The CDR3 here is CASSLTTGGYEQYF. As DNA, the CDR3 is TGTGCCAGCAGCTTAACCACGGGTGGTTACGAGCAGTACTTC.

Turning to this clonotype: One end of the junction varies from germline; a read error may be responsible. The chain recombines TRBV7-9 with TRBJ1-3; TRBD1 matches at 8 bases. The CDR3 has 16 amino acids. The germline V gene encodes CDR1 SEHNR and CDR2 FQNEAQ (reference sequence). The CDR3, as DNA: TGTGTCAGCAGCCACGAGCAGGGGGCTTCTGGAAACACCATATATTTT. It specifies CVSSHEQGASGNTIYF.

The V gene is TRBV2, the J gene TRBJ1-2; possibly TRBD1 for D (5 bases). Between the trimmed V and J ends, which lost 6 bases and 5 bases, there was a span of 16 bases. The CDR3 loop spans 14 amino acids. Germline CDR1 reads SNHLY; CDR2 reads FYNNEI. As DNA, the CDR3 is TGTGCCAGCAGGGGGGTTCGGGACCAGTATGGCTACACCTTC. Its translation is CASRGVRDQYGYTF.

The genes are TRBV20-1 and TRBJ1-1; D is ambiguous. The CDR3 runs to 13 residues. Germline V gene data show CDR1 as DFQATT and CDR2 as SNEGSKA (reference sequence). With 6 bases removed from V and 1 base from J, the gap between germline ends came to 12 bases. CDR3 coding DNA: TGCAGTGCCCACGTCGGACCGAACACTGAAGCTTTCTTT. It translates to CSAHVGPNTEAFF.

The chain employs TRBV6-5 and TRBJ2-1; 7 bases map to TRBD2. Unmatched junction bases numbered 6, after V lost 3 bases and J lost 10 bases. The CDR3 has 13 residues. The germline V gene has CDR1 MNHEY and CDR2 SVGAGI. The CDR3 bases are TGTGCCAGCAGTTATCAGCGGGGCAGCGAGCAGTTCTTC. Protein: CASSYQRGSEQFF.

This rearrangement joins TRBV20-1 to TRBJ2-3, with 11 bases aligning to TRBD2. V trimming: 0 bases; J trimming: 0 bases; junction bases outside the gene matches: 2. Looked up from germline, CDR1 is DFQATT and CDR2 is SNEGSKA (reference sequence). This CDR3 is built from 16 residues. CDR3 sequence: CSARETSGTSTDTQYF. The CDR3 bases are TGCAGTGCTAGAGAGACTAGCGGGACGAGCACAGATACGCAGTATTTT.

The rearrangement links TRBV29-1 to TRBJ2-2; 8 bases are a match to TRBD2. There are 16 residues in the CDR3. Germline CDR1 and CDR2: SQVTM and ANQGSEA. J gave up 5 bases and V 6 bases, and 14 bases lay outside the gene matches. The CDR3 protein is CSVPGHSGGGTGELFF. DNA of the CDR3: TGCAGCGTGCCTGGCCACAGCGGGGGCGGGACCGGGGAGCTGTTTTTT.

This chain connects TRBV14 to TRBJ1-2, with D perhaps TRBD1 (5 bases). The length of the CDR3 is 16 residues. Per the germline V gene, CDR1 is SGHDN and CDR2 is FVKESK. Trimming shortened V by 0 bases and J by 5 bases, and 16 bases separated the two germline ends. The CDR3 DNA follows: TGTGCCAGCAGCCAAGATTCAAGGGGACGGCCGTATGGCTACACCTTC. This sequence encodes CASSQDSRGRPYGYTF.

The CDR3 DNA follows: TGTGCCAGCATATCCGACAGGGAAAGAAACACCATATATTTT. Residues: CASISDRERNTIYF. The chain couples TRBV6-5 to TRBJ1-3; the match to TRBD1 covers 7 bases. The CDR3 has 14 amino acids. J gave up 5 bases and V 7 bases, and 8 bases lay outside the gene matches. Germline V gene data show CDR1 as MNHEY and CDR2 as SVGAGI.

This chain uses TRBV29-1 with TRBJ2-5; a possible D gene is TRBD2 (6 bases). CDR1 and CDR2 from the germline V gene are SQVTM and ANQGSEA. Trimming left V 4 bases short and J 7 bases short, with 19 bases between. The CDR3 runs 14 residues. In nucleotides, the CDR3 is TGCAGCGTTGGAGCTTCCAGGGCAGCGGGGACCCAGTACTTC. Translating gives CSVGASRAAGTQYF.

The rearrangement links TRBV7-3 to TRBJ1-1; weak D call: TRBD1 (5 bases). There are 10 residues in the CDR3. Trimming stripped 10 bases from V and 8 bases from J, with 11 bases between. The germline V gene has CDR1 SGHTA and CDR2 FQGTGA. The chain's CDR3 is CAILWTEAFF. In nucleotides, the CDR3 is TGTGCCATCCTGTGGACAGAAGCTTTCTTT.

This rearrangement joins TRBV2 to TRBJ1-1; D is undetermined. The germline V and J ends were trimmed by 1 base and 0 bases, with 9 bases remaining between them. The CDR3 runs 15 residues. From germline, CDR1 is SNHLY and CDR2 FYNNEI. The CDR3 region is CASSEEMTVNTEAFF. Written as DNA, the CDR3 is TGTGCCAGCAGTGAAGAGATGACTGTGAACACTGAAGCTTTCTTT.

V is TRBV20-1 and J is TRBJ2-7, with 9 bases fitting TRBD2. The ends lost 0 bases at V and 3 bases at J; junction bases unmatched: 12. The CDR3 runs to 17 residues. Germline CDR1 is DFQATT and CDR2 is SNEGSKA (reference sequence). The CDR3: CSARDRMRLAGNYEQYF. The CDR3 coding sequence is TGCAGTGCTAGAGATCGGATGAGGCTAGCGGGGAACTACGAGCAGTACTTC.

In this sample, this clonotype turned up once. The genes are TRBV6-4 and TRBJ1-5, with 7 bases fitting TRBD1. V lost 4 bases and J lost 1; bases outside the gene matches: 4. CDR1 is MRHNA, CDR2 SNTAGT, per germline. The CDR3 runs 15 residues. The CDR3 is CASSAEGQSNQPQHF. The CDR3 nucleotides read TGTGCCAGCAGTGCCGAGGGACAGAGCAATCAGCCCCAGCATTTT.

The rearrangement uses TRBV7-2 and TRBJ1-5; maybe TRBD1 (5 bases). There are 14 residues in the CDR3. Trimming took 3 bases from V and 6 from J, leaving 12 bases between them. Germline CDR1 SGHTA, CDR2 FQGNSA. CDR3: CASSLHGASQPQHF. The CDR3 bases are TGTGCCAGCAGCTTGCACGGGGCGAGTCAGCCCCAGCATTTT.

The rearrangement uses TRBV11-2 and TRBJ1-1, with 7 bases fitting TRBD1. This CDR3 spans 15 amino acids. After removal of 0 bases from V and 1 base from J, the junction contained 2 bases not matched to a gene. CDR1 SGHAT and CDR2 FQNNGV come from the germline V gene. Written as DNA, the CDR3 is TGTGCCAGCAGCTTAGATGGGACAGCGAACACTGAAGCTTTCTTT. Its protein is CASSLDGTANTEAFF.

CDR3 nucleotides: TGTGCCAGCAGTTACTACCAGGGTCCAACAGATACGCAGTATTTT. It encodes CASSYYQGPTDTQYF. J is TRBJ2-3 and V is TRBV6-5; a possible D gene is TRBD1 (5 bases). This CDR3 region has 15 residues. The V gene lost 1 base and the J gene lost 3 bases, with 11 bases spanning the gap. Germline assignment: CDR1 MNHEY and CDR2 SVGAGI.

The chain links TRBV3-1 to TRBJ1-4; the match to TRBD1 covers 7 bases. The CDR3 length is 14 residues. Germline CDR1 reads LGHDT; CDR2 reads YNNKEL (reference sequence). J gave up 3 bases and V 6 bases, and 4 bases lay outside the gene matches. The DNA for the CDR3 is TGTGCCAGCAGTTGGGGGACAGCTAATGAAAAACTGTTTTTT. It is translated as CASSWGTANEKLFF.

The rearrangement links TRBV15 to TRBJ1-2; 9 nucleotides line up with TRBD1. After removal of 1 base from V and 7 bases from J, the junction contained 7 bases not matched to a gene. Germline CDR1 reads LNHNV; CDR2 reads YYDKDF (reference sequence). The CDR3 is 15 residues long. The chain's CDR3 is CATSRGTGGVGGYTF. The CDR3 DNA follows: TGTGCCACCAGCAGAGGAACAGGGGGCGTCGGTGGCTACACCTTC.

The gene calls are TRBV27 and TRBJ1-1; D gene unclear. Trimming took 8 bases from V and 4 from J, leaving 17 bases between them. The CDR3 totals 14 residues. The germline CDR1 and CDR2 sequences are MNHEY and SMNVEV (reference sequence). The CDR3 spells CASGRGSVSTEAFF. The CDR3 DNA is TGTGCCAGCGGTCGAGGGTCGGTATCCACTGAAGCTTTCTTT.

This sequence joins TRBV7-8 and TRBJ2-7, with 8 bases matching TRBD2. Germline CDR1 and CDR2: SGHVS and FQNEAQ. V gave up 5 bases and J gave up 4 bases; unmatched junction bases: 10. The CDR3 is 15 amino acids. The CDR3 bases are TGTGCCAGCAGCCATCTCAGCGGGAGCAAGTACGAGCAGTACTTC. Residues: CASSHLSGSKYEQYF. The whole variable domain, filled in from reference TRBV7-8 and TRBJ2-7, reads GAGVSQSPRYKVAKRGQDVALRCDPISGHVSLFWYQQALGQGPEFLTYFQNEAQLDKSGLPSDRFFAERPEGSVSTLKIQRTQQEDSAVYLCASSHLSGSKYEQYFGPGTRLTVT.